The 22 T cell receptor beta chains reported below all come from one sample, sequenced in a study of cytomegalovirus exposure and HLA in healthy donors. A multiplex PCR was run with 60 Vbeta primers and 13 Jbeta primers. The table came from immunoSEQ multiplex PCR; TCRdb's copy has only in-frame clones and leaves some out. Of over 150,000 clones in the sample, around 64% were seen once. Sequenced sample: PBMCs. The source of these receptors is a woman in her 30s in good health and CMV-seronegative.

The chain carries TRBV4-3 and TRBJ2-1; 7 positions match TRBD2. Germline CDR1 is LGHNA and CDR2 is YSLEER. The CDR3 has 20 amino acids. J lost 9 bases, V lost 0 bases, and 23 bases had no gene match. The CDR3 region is CASSQDRSLAVDLRQSEQFF. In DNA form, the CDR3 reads TGCGCCAGCAGCCAAGATCGATCGCTAGCGGTGGATTTGAGGCAGAGTGAGCAGTTCTTC.

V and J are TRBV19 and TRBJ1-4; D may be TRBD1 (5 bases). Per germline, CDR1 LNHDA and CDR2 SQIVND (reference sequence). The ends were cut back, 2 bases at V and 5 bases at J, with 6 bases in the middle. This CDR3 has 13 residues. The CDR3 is CASSINRNEKLFF. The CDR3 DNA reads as TGTGCCAGTAGTATAAACAGGAATGAAAAACTGTTTTTT.

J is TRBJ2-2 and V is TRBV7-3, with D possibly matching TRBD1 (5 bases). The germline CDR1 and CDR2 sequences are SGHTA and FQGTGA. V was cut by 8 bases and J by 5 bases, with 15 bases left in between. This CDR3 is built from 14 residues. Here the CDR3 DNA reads TGTGCCAGCCTAGGGGTTGATACGACCGGGGAGCTGTTTTTT. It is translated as CASLGVDTTGELFF. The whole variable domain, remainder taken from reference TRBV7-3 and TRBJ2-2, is GAGVSQTPSNKVTEKGKYVELRCDPISGHTALYWYRQSLGQGPEFLIYFQGTGAADDSGLPNDRFFAVRPEGSVSTLKIQRTERGDSAVYLCASLGVDTTGELFFGEGSRLTVL.

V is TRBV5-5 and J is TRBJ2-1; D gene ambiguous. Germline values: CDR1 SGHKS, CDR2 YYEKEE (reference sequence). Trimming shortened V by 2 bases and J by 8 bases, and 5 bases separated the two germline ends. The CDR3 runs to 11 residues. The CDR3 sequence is CASSLEHEQFF. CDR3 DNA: TGTGCCAGCAGCTTAGAGCATGAGCAGTTCTTC.

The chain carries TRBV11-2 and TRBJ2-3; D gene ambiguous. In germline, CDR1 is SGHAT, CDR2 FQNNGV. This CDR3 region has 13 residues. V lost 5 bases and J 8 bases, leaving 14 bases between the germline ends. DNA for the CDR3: TGTGCCAGCAGCCCCGTGGCGGTGGCTACGCAGTATTTT. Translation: CASSPVAVATQYF.

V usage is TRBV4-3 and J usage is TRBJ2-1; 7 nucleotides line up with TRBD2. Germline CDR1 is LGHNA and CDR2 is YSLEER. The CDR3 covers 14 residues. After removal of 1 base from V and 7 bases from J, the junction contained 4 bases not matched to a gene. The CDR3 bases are TGCGCCAGCAGCCAAGTCGGGAGGACGAATGAGCAGTTCTTC. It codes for CASSQVGRTNEQFF.

The DNA of the CDR3 is TGTGCCAGCAGTACACCGGGACAGGGGAGTATCCTTTTTAGTGAGCAGTTCTTC. Its protein product is CASSTPGQGSILFSEQFF. The V call is TRBV27, the J call TRBJ2-1; 10 positions match TRBD1. CDR3 size: 18 residues. The J segment lost 9 bases and the V segment lost 5 bases, leaving 19 bases of the junction unmatched. The germline CDR1 and CDR2 sequences are MNHEY and SMNVEV (reference sequence).

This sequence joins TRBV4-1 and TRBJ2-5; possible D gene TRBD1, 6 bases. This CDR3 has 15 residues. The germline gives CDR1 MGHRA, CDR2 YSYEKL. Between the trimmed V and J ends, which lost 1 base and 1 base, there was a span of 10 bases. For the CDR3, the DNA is TGCGCCAGCAGCCAAGTTACAGGGACCCAAGAGACCCAGTACTTC. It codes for CASSQVTGTQETQYF.

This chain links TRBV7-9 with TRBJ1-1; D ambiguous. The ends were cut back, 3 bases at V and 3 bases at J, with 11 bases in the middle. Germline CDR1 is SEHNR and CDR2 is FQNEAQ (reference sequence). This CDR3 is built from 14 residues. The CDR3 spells CASSLSPPDTEAFF. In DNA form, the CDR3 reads TGTGCCAGCAGCTTGTCGCCCCCGGACACTGAAGCTTTCTTT.

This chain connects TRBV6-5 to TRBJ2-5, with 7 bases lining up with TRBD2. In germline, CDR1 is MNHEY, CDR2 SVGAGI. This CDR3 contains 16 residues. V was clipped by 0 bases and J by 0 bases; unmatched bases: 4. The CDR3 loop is CASSYSPSGHQETQYF. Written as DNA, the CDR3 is TGTGCCAGCAGTTACTCGCCTAGCGGACACCAAGAGACCCAGTACTTC.

CDR3: CASSLALLNTGELFF. As DNA, the CDR3 is TGTGCCAGCAGCTTAGCGTTACTGAACACCGGGGAGCTGTTTTTT. V usage is TRBV7-2 and J usage is TRBJ2-2, with D uncertain. The CDR3 loop spans 15 amino acids. Trimming took 0 bases from V and 1 from J, leaving 6 bases between them. Per the germline V gene, CDR1 is SGHTA and CDR2 is FQGNSA.

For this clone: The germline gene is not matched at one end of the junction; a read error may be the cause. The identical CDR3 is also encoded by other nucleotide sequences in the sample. The CDR3 region is CASSLDRGDEQYF. The CDR3 DNA reads TGTGCTAGCAGCTTAGACAGGGGAGATGAGCAGTACTTC. The rearrangement uses TRBV7-7 and TRBJ2-7; TRBD1 matches 8 bases. The CDR3 is 13 amino acids. Germline-derived CDR1 and CDR2 are SSHAT and FNYEAQ (reference sequence).

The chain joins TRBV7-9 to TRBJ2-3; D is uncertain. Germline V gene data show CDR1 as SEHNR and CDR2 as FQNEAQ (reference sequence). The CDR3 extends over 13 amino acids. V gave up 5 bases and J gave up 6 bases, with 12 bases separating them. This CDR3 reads CASSTHSHDTQYF. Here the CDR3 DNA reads TGTGCCAGCAGCACCCACAGCCACGATACGCAGTATTTT.

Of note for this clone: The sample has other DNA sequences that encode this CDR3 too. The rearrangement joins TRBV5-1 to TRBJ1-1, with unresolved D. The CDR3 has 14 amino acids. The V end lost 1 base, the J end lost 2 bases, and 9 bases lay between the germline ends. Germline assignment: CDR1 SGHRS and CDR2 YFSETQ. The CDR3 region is CASSLQDLNTEAFF. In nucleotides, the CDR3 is TGCGCCAGCAGCTTGCAGGACTTAAACACTGAAGCTTTCTTT.

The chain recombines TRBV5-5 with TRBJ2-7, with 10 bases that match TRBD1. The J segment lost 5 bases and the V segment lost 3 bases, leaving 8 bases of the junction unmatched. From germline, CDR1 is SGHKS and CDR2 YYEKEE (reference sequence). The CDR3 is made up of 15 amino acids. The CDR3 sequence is CASSSGQGLRDEQYF. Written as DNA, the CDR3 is TGTGCCAGCAGCTCGGGACAGGGGCTTCGGGACGAGCAGTACTTC.

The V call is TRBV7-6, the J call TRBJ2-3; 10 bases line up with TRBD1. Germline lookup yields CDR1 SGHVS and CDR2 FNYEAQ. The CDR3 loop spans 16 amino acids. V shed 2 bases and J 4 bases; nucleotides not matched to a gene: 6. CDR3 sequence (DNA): TGTGCCAGCAGCTTAATCGGGACAGGGGTTGCAGATACGCAGTATTTT. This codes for CASSLIGTGVADTQYF. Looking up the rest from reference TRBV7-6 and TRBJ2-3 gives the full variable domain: GAGVSQSPRYKVTKRGQDVALRCDPISGHVSLYWYRQALGQGPEFLTYFNYEAQQDKSGLPNDRFSAERPEGSISTLTIQRTEQRDSAMYRCASSLIGTGVADTQYFGPGTRLTVL.

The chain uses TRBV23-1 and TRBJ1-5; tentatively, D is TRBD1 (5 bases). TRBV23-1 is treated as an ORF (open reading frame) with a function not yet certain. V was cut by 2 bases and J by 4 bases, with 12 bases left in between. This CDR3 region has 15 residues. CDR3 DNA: TGCGCCAGCAGTCAACTGGGACTTTTTAATCAGCCCCAGCATTTT. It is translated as CASSQLGLFNQPQHF.

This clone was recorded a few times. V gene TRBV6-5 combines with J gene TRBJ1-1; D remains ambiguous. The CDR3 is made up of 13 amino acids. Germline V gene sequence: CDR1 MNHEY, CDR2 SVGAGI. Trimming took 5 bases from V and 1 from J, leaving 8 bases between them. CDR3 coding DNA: TGTGCCAGCAGTCTACTCCGGAACACTGAAGCTTTCTTT. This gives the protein CASSLLRNTEAFF.

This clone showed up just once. The CDR3 protein is CSVEDGASKLPYEQYF. CDR3 bases: TGCAGCGTTGAAGACGGCGCTAGTAAGTTACCCTACGAGCAGTACTTC. The chain carries TRBV29-1 and TRBJ2-5, with D hard to call. The DNA end lines up better with TRBJ2-7; the J call may be wrong. CDR3 length: 16 amino acids. Germline CDR1 and CDR2: SQVTM and ANQGSEA.

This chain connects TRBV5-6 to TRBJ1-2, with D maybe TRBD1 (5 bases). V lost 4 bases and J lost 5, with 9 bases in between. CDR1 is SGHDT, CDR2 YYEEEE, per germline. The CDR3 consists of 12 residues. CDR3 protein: CASSPGTYGYTF. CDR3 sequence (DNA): TGTGCCAGCAGCCCCGGGACTTATGGCTACACCTTC.

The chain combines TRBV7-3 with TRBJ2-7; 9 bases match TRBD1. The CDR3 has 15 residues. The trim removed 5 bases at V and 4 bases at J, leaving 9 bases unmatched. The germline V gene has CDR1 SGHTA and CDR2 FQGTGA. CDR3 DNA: TGTGCCAGCAGCCCACAGGGGGCGAGTCCGTACGAGCAGTACTTC. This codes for CASSPQGASPYEQYF.

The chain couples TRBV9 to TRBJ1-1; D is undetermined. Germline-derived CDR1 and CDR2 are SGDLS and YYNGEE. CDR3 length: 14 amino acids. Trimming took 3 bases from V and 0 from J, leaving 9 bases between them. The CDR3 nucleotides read TGTGCCAGCAGCGGCGGACTGCTGAACACTGAAGCTTTCTTT. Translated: CASSGGLLNTEAFF.